This T cell receptor beta chain appears in the sequencing data of a study of shared clonotypes between healthy human individuals. Study at large: A couple of women and a few men aged 18 to 49 made up the donors.

The CDR3 has 14 residues. Germline CDR1 is MNHNY and CDR2 is SVGAGI (reference sequence). V shed 3 bases and J shed 6 bases, with 14 bases lying between them. General study results and limits: Having only a few donors restricted how much genetic and exposure-history diversity was captured. Only blood samples were collected, and tissue repertoires likely differ.

Sorted-subset replicate PCRs used about 200 ng DNA, around 27,000 T cell genomes. Produced via immunoSEQ multiplex PCR; TCRdb's table is partial and in-frame only. The sample gives about 1.5 million clones, around 97% of which show up once; roughly 1.2% is in the top ten. As concerns this clone: Its antigen is undetermined.

Sequencing was performed on naive CD4+ T cells sorted from blood. Documented subset: CD45RA+ positively selected. The receptor comes from a man aged 25 to 40 in good health. This chain uses TRBV6-6 with TRBJ1-2, with D hard to call. CDR3 in DNA: TGTGCCAGCAGTTATCCGGGCCCTGGAAATGGCTACACCTTC. Encoded protein: CASSYPGPGNGYTF.